Included here is one T cell receptor beta chain sequence, with context. The protocol was immunoSEQ multiplex PCR, while the TCRdb copy is restricted to in-frame clones and leaves out a portion. The data contain around 100,000 clones, more than 85% of them seen just once; the ten biggest clones take up 3.5%. After removal of 11 bases from V and 4 bases from J, the junction contained 16 bases not matched to a gene. The CDR3 totals 15 residues. Germline CDR1 LNHDA, CDR2 SQIVND (reference sequence). The data stem from a study of T cell changes during pregnancy in multiple sclerosis. The input for sequencing was peripheral blood, taken after pregnancy. The sequence came from a female donor with multiple sclerosis, enrolled in a pregnancy study. The gene calls are TRBV19 and TRBJ2-7, with 8 bases aligning to TRBD2. The CDR3 DNA follows: TGTGCCGTGGGGGGCCCCCAAGGCGGGGGGTACGAGCAGTACTTC. It translates to CAVGGPQGGGYEQYF.